This T cell receptor beta chain was obtained from a study of technical replicates of blood from a handful of donors. To note about this clone: Relative to the germline gene, one junction end is altered; a read error may explain this.

Assay used: immunoSEQ multiplex PCR; TCRdb lists only in-frame clones, some missing. The repertoire holds 65,000 to 90,000 clones, roughly 90% seen once, with about 4.5% in the top ten. The CDR3 totals 18 residues. CDR1 is PRHDT, CDR2 FYEKMQ, per germline (reference sequence). The sample consisted of PBMCs. The rearrangement uses TRBV13 and TRBJ2-2; 11 bases are a match to TRBD2. The clonotype originates from a human donor in good health. Some clones in this sample may be carry-over from other donors' samples. The CDR3 here is CASSLGGLAGPNTGELFF. CDR3 nucleotide sequence: TGTGCCAGCAGCCTAGGTGGACTAGCGGGCCCTAACACCGGGGAGCTGTTTTTT.